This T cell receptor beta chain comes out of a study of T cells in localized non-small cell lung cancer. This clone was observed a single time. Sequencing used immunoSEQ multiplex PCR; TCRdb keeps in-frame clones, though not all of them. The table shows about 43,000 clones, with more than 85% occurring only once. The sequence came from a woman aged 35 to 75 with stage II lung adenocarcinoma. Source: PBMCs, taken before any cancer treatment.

CDR3 DNA sequence: TGTGCCACCAGCTCCCTGCGAGCCAACGTCCTGACTTTC. Residues: CATSSLRANVLTF. The rearrangement joins TRBV15 to TRBJ2-6; D gene unclear. CDR3 length: 13 amino acids. V was cut by 5 bases and J by 7 bases, with 9 bases left in between. CDR1 LNHNV and CDR2 YYDKDF come from the germline V gene (reference sequence).